This T cell receptor (beta chain) was found in a study of blood T cell repertoires in COVID-19. About the research overall: Some COVID-19 samples were acute and others convalescent; all came from the United States, Italy and Spain. The analysed material was cDNA or gDNA that came from T cells, B-cell-depleted T cells, or PBMCs.

The CDR3 runs to 15 residues. Germline V gives CDR1 SGDLS, CDR2 YYNGEE. The germline V and J ends were trimmed by 3 bases and 0 bases, with 9 bases remaining between them. In the study's own analysis: It was from reference gene primer amplification that nucleated cell counts were estimated. Method: immunoSEQ multiplex PCR; TCRdb's copy keeps in-frame clones and lacks some. Clone size and V and J calls were adopted from that table, with D and trimming inferred from the DNA. Here the sample spans about 170,000 clones, around four fifths being singletons. This receptor was obtained from a woman over 75 with COVID-19, enrolled during active disease. Sequenced material: peripheral blood. This chain connects TRBV9 to TRBJ1-4, with D maybe TRBD1 (5 bases). The CDR3 DNA reads as TGTGCCAGCAGCGCCAGGGTTGCAACTAATGAAAAACTGTTTTTT. Translation: CASSARVATNEKLFF.